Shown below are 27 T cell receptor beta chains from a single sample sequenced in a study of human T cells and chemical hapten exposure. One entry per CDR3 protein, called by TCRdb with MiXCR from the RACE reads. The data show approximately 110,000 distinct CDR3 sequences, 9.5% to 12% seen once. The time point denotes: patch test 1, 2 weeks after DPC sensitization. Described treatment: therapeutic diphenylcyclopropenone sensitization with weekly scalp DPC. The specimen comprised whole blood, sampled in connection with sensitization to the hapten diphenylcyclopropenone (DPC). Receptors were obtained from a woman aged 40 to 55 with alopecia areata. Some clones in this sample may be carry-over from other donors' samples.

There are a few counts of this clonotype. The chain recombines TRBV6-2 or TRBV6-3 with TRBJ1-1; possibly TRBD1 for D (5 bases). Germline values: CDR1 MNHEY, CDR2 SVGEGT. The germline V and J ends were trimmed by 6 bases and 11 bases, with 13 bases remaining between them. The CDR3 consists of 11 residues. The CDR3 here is CASSSGTRAFF. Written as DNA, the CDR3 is TGTGCCAGCAGCTCAGGGACCAGGGCTTTCTTT.

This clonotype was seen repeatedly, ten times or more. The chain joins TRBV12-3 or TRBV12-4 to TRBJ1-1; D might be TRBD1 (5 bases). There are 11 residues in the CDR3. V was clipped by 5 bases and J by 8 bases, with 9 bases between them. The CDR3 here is CASSPDREAFF. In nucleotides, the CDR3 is TGTGCCAGCAGTCCCGACAGAGAAGCTTTCTTT.

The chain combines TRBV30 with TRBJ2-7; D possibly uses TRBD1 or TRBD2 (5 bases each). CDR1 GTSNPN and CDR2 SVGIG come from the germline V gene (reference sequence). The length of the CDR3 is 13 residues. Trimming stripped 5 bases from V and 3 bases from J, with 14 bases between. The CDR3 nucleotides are TGTGCCTGGTGCCTTGTTGGGGGCTACGAGCAGTACTTC. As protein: CAWCLVGGYEQYF.

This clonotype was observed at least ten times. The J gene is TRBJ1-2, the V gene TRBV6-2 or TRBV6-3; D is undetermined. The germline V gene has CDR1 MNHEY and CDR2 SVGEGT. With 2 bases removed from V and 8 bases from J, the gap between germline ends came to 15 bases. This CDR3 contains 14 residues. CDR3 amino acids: CASSYPVGVWGYTF. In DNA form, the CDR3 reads TGTGCCAGCAGTTACCCCGTGGGAGTATGGGGCTACACCTTC.

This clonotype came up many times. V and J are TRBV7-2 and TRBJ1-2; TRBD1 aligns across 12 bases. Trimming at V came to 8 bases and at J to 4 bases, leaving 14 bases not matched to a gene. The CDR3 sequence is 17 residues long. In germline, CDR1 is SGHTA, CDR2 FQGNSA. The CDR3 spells CASGTRDRGRHFYGYTF. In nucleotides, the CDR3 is TGTGCCAGCGGCACCCGGGACAGGGGGCGCCATTTCTATGGCTACACCTTC.

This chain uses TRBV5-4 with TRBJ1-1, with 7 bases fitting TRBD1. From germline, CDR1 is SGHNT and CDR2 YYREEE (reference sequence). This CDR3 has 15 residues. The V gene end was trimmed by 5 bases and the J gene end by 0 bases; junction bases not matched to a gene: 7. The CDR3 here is CASSLQGGVNTEAFF. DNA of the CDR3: TGTGCCAGCAGTCTTCAGGGGGGGGTGAACACTGAAGCTTTCTTT.

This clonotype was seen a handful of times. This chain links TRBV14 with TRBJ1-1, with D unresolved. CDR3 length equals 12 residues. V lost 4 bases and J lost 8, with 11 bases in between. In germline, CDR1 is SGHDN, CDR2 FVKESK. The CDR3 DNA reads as TGTGCCAGCAGCCCAGCGGGCGCAGAAGCTTTCTTT. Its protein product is CASSPAGAEAFF.

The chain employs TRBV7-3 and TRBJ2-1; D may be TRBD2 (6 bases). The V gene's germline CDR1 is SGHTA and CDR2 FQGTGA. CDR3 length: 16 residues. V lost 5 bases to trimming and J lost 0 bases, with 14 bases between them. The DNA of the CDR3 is TGTGCCAGCAGCCCAAGACTAGTCCCCTCCTACAATGAGCAGTTCTTC. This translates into CASSPRLVPSYNEQFF.

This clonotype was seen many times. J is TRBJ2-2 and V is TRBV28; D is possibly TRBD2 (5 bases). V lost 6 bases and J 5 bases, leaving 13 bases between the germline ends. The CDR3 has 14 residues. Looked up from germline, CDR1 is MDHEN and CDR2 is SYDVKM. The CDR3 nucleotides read TGTGCCAGCAGGACTGGGAGCGAGACCGGGGAGCTGTTTTTT. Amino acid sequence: CASRTGSETGELFF.

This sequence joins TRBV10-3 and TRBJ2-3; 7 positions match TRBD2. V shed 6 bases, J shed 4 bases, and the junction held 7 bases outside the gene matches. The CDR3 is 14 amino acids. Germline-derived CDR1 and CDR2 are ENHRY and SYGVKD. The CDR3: CAIRGAGDPDTQYF. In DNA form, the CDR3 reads TGTGCCATCAGGGGCGCGGGAGACCCAGATACGCAGTATTTT.

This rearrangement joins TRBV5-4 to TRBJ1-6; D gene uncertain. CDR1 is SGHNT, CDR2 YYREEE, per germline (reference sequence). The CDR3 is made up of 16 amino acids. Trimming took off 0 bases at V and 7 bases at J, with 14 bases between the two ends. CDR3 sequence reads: CASSLVGLLANSPLHF. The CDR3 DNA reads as TGTGCCAGCAGCTTGGTCGGGCTGCTTGCGAATTCACCCCTCCACTTT.

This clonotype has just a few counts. The CDR3 sequence is CASSAQGMNTEAFF. Written as DNA, the CDR3 is TGTGCCAGCAGCGCCCAGGGGATGAACACTGAAGCTTTCTTT. This sequence joins TRBV7-3 and TRBJ1-1; the D gene is possibly TRBD1 (6 bases). From germline, CDR1 is SGHTA and CDR2 FQGTGA. V lost 5 bases to trimming and J lost 0 bases, with 10 bases between them. This CDR3 is built from 14 residues.

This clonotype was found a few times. The CDR3 DNA is TGTGCCAGCAGCTCATTTCAACATGGCTACACCTTC. Its protein product is CASSSFQHGYTF. This sequence joins TRBV5-6 and TRBJ1-2; D remains ambiguous. V dropped 3 bases and J dropped 6 bases, with 9 bases sitting between them. This CDR3 comprises 12 residues. Germline lookup yields CDR1 SGHDT and CDR2 YYEEEE.

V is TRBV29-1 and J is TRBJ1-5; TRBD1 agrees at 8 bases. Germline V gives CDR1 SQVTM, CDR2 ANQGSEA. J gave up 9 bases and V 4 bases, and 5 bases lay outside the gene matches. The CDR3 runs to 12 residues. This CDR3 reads CSVVGGTGPQHF. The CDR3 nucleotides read TGCAGCGTTGTAGGTGGGACAGGGCCCCAGCATTTT.

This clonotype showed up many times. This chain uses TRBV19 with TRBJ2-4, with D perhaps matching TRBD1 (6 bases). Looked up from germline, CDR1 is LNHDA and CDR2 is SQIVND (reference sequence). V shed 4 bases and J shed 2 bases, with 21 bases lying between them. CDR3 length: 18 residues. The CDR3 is CASSRGTTKGKTKNIQYF. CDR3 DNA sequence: TGTGCCAGTAGTAGGGGGACAACGAAAGGAAAGACCAAAAACATTCAGTACTTC.

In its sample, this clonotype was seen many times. CDR3 coding DNA: TGTGCCAGCAGTTTGGGACAGCCGAACACTGAAGCTTTCTTT. Its translation is CASSLGQPNTEAFF. The chain employs TRBV12-3 or TRBV12-4 and TRBJ1-1, with TRBD1 matching over 7 bases. CDR3 length equals 14 residues. Unmatched junction bases numbered 2, after V lost 3 bases and J lost 1 base.

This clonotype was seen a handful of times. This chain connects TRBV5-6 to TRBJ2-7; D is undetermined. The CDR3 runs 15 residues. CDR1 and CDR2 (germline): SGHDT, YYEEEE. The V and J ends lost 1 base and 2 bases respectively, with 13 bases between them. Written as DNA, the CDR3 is TGTGCCAGCAGCTTGTACCCGGGTATGGCCTACGAGCAGTACTTC. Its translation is CASSLYPGMAYEQYF.

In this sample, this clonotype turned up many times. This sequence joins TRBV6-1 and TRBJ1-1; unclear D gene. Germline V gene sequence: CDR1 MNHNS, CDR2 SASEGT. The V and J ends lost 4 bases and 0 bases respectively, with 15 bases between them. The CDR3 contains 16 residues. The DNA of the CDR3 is TGTGCCAGCAGTGCCCCGGGCAGTCCCATGAACACTGAAGCTTTCTTT. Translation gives CASSAPGSPMNTEAFF.

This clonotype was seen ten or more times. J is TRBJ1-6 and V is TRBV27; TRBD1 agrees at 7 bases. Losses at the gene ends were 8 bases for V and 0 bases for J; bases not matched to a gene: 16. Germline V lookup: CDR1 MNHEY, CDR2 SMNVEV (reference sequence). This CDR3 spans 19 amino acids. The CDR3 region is CASSPRGEASHSYNSPLHF. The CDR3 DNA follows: TGTGCCAGCTCTCCCAGGGGGGAGGCCTCGCACTCCTATAATTCACCCCTCCACTTT.

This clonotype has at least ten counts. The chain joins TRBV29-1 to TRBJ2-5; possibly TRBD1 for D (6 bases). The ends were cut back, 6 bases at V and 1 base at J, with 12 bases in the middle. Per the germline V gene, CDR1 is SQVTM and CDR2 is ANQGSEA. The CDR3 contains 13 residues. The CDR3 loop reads CSVLTGTQETQYF. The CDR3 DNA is TGCAGCGTCCTAACAGGGACCCAAGAGACCCAGTACTTC.

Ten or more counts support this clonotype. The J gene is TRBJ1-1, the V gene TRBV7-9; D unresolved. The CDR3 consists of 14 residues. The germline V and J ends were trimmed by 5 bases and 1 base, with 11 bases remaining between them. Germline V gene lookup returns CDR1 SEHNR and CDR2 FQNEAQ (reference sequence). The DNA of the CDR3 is TGTGCCAGCAGCCAAAAAACAGAGAACACTGAAGCTTTCTTT. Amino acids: CASSQKTENTEAFF.

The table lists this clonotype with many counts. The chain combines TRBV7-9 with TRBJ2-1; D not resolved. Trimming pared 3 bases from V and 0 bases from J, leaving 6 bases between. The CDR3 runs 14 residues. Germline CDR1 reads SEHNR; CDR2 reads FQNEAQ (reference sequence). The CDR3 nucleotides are TGTGCCAGCAGCTTGCTAGACTCCTACAATGAGCAGTTCTTC. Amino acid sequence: CASSLLDSYNEQFF.

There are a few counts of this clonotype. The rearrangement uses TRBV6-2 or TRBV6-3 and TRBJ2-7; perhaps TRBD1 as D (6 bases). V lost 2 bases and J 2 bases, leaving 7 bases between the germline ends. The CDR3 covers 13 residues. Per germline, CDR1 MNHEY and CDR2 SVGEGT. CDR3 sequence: CASSYRTAYEQYF. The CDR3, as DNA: TGTGCCAGCAGTTACCGGACAGCCTACGAGCAGTACTTC.

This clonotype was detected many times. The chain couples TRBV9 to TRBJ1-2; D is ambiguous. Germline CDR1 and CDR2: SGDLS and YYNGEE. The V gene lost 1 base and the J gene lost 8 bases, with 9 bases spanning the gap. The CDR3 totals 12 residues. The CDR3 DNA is TGTGCCAGCAGCGTAACGAACGGCGGCTACACCTTC. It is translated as CASSVTNGGYTF.

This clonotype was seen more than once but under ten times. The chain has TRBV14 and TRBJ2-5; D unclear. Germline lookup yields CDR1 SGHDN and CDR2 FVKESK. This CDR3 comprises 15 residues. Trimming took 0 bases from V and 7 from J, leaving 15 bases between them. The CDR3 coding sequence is TGTGCCAGCAGCCAAGATTCGACACCATGGAGGACCCAGTACTTC. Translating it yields CASSQDSTPWRTQYF. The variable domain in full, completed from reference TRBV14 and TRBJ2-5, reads EAGVTQFPSHSVIEKGQTVTLRCDPISGHDNLYWYRRVMGKEIKFLLHFVKESKQDESGMPNNRFLAERTGGTYSTLKVQPAELEDSGVYFCASSQDSTPWRTQYFGPGTRLLVL.

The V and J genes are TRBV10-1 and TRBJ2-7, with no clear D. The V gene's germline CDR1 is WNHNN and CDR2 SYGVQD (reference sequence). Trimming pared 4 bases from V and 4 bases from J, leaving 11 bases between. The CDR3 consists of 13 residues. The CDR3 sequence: CASSAAATYEQYF. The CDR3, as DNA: TGCGCCAGCAGTGCGGCGGCTACATACGAGCAGTACTTC.

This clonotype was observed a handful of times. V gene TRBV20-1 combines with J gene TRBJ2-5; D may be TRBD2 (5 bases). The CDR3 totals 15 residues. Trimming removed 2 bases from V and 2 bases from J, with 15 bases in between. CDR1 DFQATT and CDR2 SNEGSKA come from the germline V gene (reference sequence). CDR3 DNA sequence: TGCAGTGCTAGACCCAGCGCTAGCCGGCAAGAGACCCAGTACTTC. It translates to CSARPSASRQETQYF.